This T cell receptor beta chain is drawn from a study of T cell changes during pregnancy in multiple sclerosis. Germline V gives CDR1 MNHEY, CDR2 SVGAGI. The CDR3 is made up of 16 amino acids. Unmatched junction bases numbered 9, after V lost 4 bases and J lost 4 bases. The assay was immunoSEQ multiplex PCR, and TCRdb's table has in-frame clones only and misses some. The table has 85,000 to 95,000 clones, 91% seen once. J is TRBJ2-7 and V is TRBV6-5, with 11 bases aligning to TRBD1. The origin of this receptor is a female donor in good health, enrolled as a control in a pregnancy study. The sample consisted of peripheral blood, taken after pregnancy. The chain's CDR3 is CASSSQGGQGVYEQYF. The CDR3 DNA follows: TGTGCCAGCAGTTCCCAGGGGGGACAGGGGGTTTACGAGCAGTACTTC.